This T cell receptor beta chain derives from a study of blood T cell repertoires in COVID-19. Study in general: COVID-19 samples from acute and convalescent phases originated in the United States, Italy and Spain.

In the study's own analysis: For nucleated cells, counts were estimated from reference gene primer amplification. Generated by immunoSEQ multiplex PCR, the TCRdb table keeps only in-frame clones and is missing some. V, J and clone size reflect that table, while D and trimming were determined from the DNA. The data contain around 94,000 clones, nearly 90% of them singletons. This sequence was found in a man aged 45-65 years with active COVID-19. The specimen sequenced was peripheral blood.

In DNA, the CDR3 is TGTGCCAGTAGTGGGCGGCAGGGACAGGGGTACTACGAGCAGTACTTC. This sequence encodes CASSGRQGQGYYEQYF. The chain is built from TRBV19 and TRBJ2-7; 10 nucleotides line up with TRBD1. This CDR3 contains 16 residues. Germline V gene lookup returns CDR1 LNHDA and CDR2 SQIVND (reference sequence). V gave up 5 bases and J gave up 3 bases; unmatched junction bases: 10.